These 8 T cell receptor beta chains originate from one sample sequenced in a study of cytomegalovirus exposure and HLA in healthy donors. Researchers ran the PCR with 60 Vbeta and 13 Jbeta primers. Sequenced by immunoSEQ multiplex PCR; TCRdb stores in-frame clones only, minus some. The sample lists around 140,000 clones, around three quarters seen once, with about 2.2% in the top ten. The specimen was PBMCs. These receptors were collected from a woman younger than 30 in good health and CMV-seropositive.

V is TRBV6-1 and J is TRBJ2-3, with 9 bases lining up with TRBD2. CDR1 is MNHNS, CDR2 SASEGT, per germline. After removal of 7 bases from V and 3 bases from J, the junction contained 5 bases not matched to a gene. The CDR3 contains 14 residues. The CDR3 protein is CASMGGLATDTQYF. CDR3 DNA sequence: TGTGCCAGCATGGGCGGACTAGCGACAGATACGCAGTATTTT.

This clone was found a few times. V gene TRBV7-2 combines with J gene TRBJ2-3, with D possibly TRBD2 on 6 matching bases. The CDR3 has 14 amino acids. Germline V gene sequence: CDR1 SGHTA, CDR2 FQGNSA. Trimming removed 8 bases from V and 6 bases from J, with 18 bases in between. The CDR3, as DNA: TGTGCCAGCGGTAACCCCGGGGGTCGGGATACGCAGTATTTT. It codes for CASGNPGGRDTQYF.

In this sample, this clone turned up once. This rearrangement joins TRBV19 to TRBJ2-7; tentative D call: TRBD2 (6 bases). CDR1 is LNHDA, CDR2 SQIVND, per germline (reference sequence). V was pared by 4 bases and J by 3 bases, with 10 bases between. This CDR3 contains 13 residues. The CDR3: CASSTTSRYEQYF. CDR3 DNA: TGTGCCAGTAGTACCACTAGCCGCTACGAGCAGTACTTC.

The genes are TRBV2 and TRBJ1-1; no firm D call. This CDR3 region has 12 residues. The germline V gene encodes CDR1 SNHLY and CDR2 FYNNEI. The V and J ends lost 6 bases and 4 bases respectively, with 9 bases between them. DNA of the CDR3: TGTGCCAGCAGAGAGATTATCACTGAAGCTTTCTTT. Translating it yields CASREIITEAFF. Variable domain in full (rest from reference TRBV2 and TRBJ1-1): EPEVTQTPSHQVTQMGQEVILRCVPISNHLYFYWYRQILGQKVEFLVSFYNNEISEKSEIFDDQFSVERPDGSNFTLKIRSTKLEDSAMYFCASREIITEAFFGQGTRLTVV.

This chain links TRBV7-9 with TRBJ2-7, with TRBD1 as a possible D gene (5 bases). Germline assignment: CDR1 SEHNR and CDR2 FQNEAQ (reference sequence). The ends were cut back, 5 bases at V and 6 bases at J, with 26 bases in the middle. The CDR3 runs 17 residues. The CDR3 DNA reads TGTGCCAGCAGCCCATATCCGGGCCCTAGGGGAATGGGCGAGCAGTACTTC. Protein product: CASSPYPGPRGMGEQYF.

This chain connects TRBV5-5 to TRBJ1-1, with 10 nucleotides matching TRBD1. Germline lookup yields CDR1 SGHKS and CDR2 YYEKEE (reference sequence). V shed 4 bases and J 7 bases; nucleotides not matched to a gene: 10. CDR3 length: 15 residues. This CDR3 is CASSPGTGATNEAFF. Here the CDR3 DNA reads TGTGCCAGCAGCCCCGGGACAGGGGCCACTAATGAAGCTTTCTTT.

This clone occurred a few times. V and J are TRBV6-6 and TRBJ2-5; no clear D. V was cut by 5 bases and J by 3 bases, with 10 bases left in between. Per germline, CDR1 MNHNY and CDR2 SVGAGI (reference sequence). The CDR3 runs to 13 residues. The CDR3 region is CASSLTAEETQYF. CDR3 sequence (DNA): TGTGCCAGCAGTCTGACTGCCGAAGAGACCCAGTACTTC.

The chain joins TRBV27 to TRBJ1-1, with TRBD1 as a possible D gene (6 bases). The CDR3 length is 15 residues. V lost 4 bases and J lost 3, with 15 bases in between. Looked up from germline, CDR1 is MNHEY and CDR2 is SMNVEV (reference sequence). CDR3: CASSSHPQGDTEAFF. The CDR3 DNA is TGTGCCAGCAGTTCCCACCCACAGGGCGACACTGAAGCTTTCTTT.